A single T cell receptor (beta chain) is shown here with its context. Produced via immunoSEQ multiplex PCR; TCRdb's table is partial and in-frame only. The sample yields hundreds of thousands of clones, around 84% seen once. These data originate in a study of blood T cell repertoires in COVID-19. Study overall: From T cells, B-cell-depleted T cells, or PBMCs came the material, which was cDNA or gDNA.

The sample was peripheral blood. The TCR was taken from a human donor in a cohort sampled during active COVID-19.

The CDR3 sequence: CASNPLRGSYEQYF. The CDR3 DNA reads as TGTGCCAGCAACCCGCTCAGGGGGTCCTACGAGCAGTACTTC. This chain joins TRBV2 and TRBJ2-7; 7 bases line up with TRBD1. The CDR3 is made up of 14 amino acids. Unmatched junction bases numbered 7, after V lost 7 bases and J lost 1 base. Germline V gives CDR1 SNHLY, CDR2 FYNNEI.